This T cell receptor (beta chain) derives from a study of T cell changes during pregnancy in multiple sclerosis. In germline, CDR1 is MNHNY, CDR2 SVGAGI (reference sequence). V lost 6 bases to trimming and J lost 2 bases; unmatched junction nucleotides: 4. This CDR3 region has 14 residues. Sequencing used immunoSEQ multiplex PCR; TCRdb keeps in-frame clones, though not all of them. Of under 55,000 clones listed, around 94% are singletons. This sequence was found in a female donor with multiple sclerosis, enrolled in a pregnancy study. The genes are TRBV6-6 and TRBJ1-1; TRBD1 aligns across 9 bases. The source was CD4+ T cells from peripheral blood mononuclear cells, collected in the third trimester of pregnancy. CDR3 bases: TGTGCCAGCAGCTCGGGACAGGGAAACACTGAAGCTTTCTTT. It is translated as CASSSGQGNTEAFF.